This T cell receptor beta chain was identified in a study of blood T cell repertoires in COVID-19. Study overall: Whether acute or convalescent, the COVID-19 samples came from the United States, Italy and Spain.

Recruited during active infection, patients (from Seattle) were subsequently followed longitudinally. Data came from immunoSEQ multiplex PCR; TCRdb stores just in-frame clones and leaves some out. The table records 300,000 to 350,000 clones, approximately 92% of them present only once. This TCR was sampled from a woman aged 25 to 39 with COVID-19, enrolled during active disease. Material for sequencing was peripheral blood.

The CDR3 protein is CASRPGQMYEQYF. CDR3 bases: TGTGCCAGCAGGCCGGGACAGATGTACGAGCAGTACTTC. The chain has TRBV2 and TRBJ2-7; 7 bases align to TRBD1. The V gene end was trimmed by 6 bases and the J gene end by 4 bases; junction bases not matched to a gene: 6. This CDR3 has 13 residues. Germline V gene lookup returns CDR1 SNHLY and CDR2 FYNNEI.